One sample yielded the 19 T cell receptor beta chains listed below, sequenced in a study of CD8+ T cells in alopecia areata. Reverse transcription of extracted RNA yielded cDNA, which provided the sequencing template. TCRdb's table, derived via immunoSEQ multiplex PCR, lists solely in-frame clones and lacks some. Altogether under 350,000 clones were found in the sample, and no singletons occur. The sorting of pooled cutaneous lymph node cells relied on CD4, CD8alpha, NKG2D, NKG2ACE and other markers. The sample taken for sequencing was CD4+ T cells sorted from a lymph node. These receptors were taken from a C3H/HeJ mouse with alopecia areata. Strain MHC haplotype: H2-k.

The sample holds a few counts of this clone. Genes and germline are mouse. Read data end 4 residues before the CDR3 end; the end is taken from the germline J gene. Other DNA sequences in the sample encode the same CDR3. V and J are TRBV5 and TRBJ1-1, with a possible D match to TRBD1 (5 bases). Trimming stripped 1 base from V and 4 bases from J, with 7 bases between. CDR1 is LGHNA, CDR2 YNLKQL, per germline (reference sequence). This CDR3 region has 13 residues. This CDR3 is CASSQVGGTEVFF. The sequenced CDR3 bases are TGTGCCAGCAGCCAAGTTGGGGGCACA.

This clone was detected only a few times. Mouse gene names and germline throughout. Coverage ceases 4 residues before the CDR3 finishes, and the germline J gene fills in the end. The chain joins TRBV17 to TRBJ1-1; TRBD1 matches at 8 bases. CDR1 and CDR2 from the germline V gene are MNHDT and YYDKIL. The CDR3 extends over 13 amino acids. The sequenced part of the CDR3 DNA is TGTGCTAGCAGTCTCAGGGGGCGGACA. This codes for CASSLRGRT. The CDR3, in full, reads CASSLRGRTEVFF.

This clone has more than one count but fewer than ten. Germline and genes: mouse. The read terminates 4 residues ahead of where the CDR3 ends, so the germline J gene completes it. The chain combines TRBV5 with TRBJ2-1; 8 nucleotides align to TRBD1. Trimming removed 1 base from V and 2 bases from J; junction bases left unmatched: 4. Per the germline V gene, CDR1 is LGHNA and CDR2 is YNLKQL (reference sequence). The CDR3 runs 16 residues. Incomplete CDR3 DNA: TGTGCCAGCAGCCAAGCCTCGACAGGGGACTATGCT. Translation gives CASSQASTGDYA. The complete CDR3 sequence is CASSQASTGDYAEQFF.

This clone was seen a handful of times. Gene names follow the mouse nomenclature. The CDR3 end falls 4 residues outside the read, so it is completed with the germline J gene. This chain uses TRBV5 with TRBJ1-2; 10 bases align to TRBD1. The CDR3 spans 15 residues. CDR1 is LGHNA and CDR2 is YNLKQL in the germline V gene (reference sequence). With 0 bases clipped from V and 4 bases from J, the junction kept 2 bases outside the gene matches. The CDR3 bases that were read are TGTGCCAGCAGCCAAGAGGGACAGGGGCGCTCC. Amino acids: CASSQEGQGRS. The whole CDR3 protein reads CASSQEGQGRSDYTF.

On this clone itself: Genes and germline come from the mouse. The CDR3 end falls 4 residues outside the read, so it is completed with the germline J gene. The gene calls are TRBV16 and TRBJ2-7; 8 positions match TRBD2. The CDR3 totals 11 residues. CDR1 SGHSA and CDR2 FRNQAP come from the germline V gene. CDR3: CARTGEYEQYF. The sequenced CDR3 bases are TGTGCAAGGACTGGGGAGTAT.

Regarding this clone: The gene symbols are mouse symbols. The read halts 4 residues ahead of the CDR3 end, with the missing end drawn from the germline J gene. This chain links TRBV13-2 with TRBJ2-2, with a tentative D call TRBD1 (5 bases). V lost 1 base and J 3 bases, leaving 7 bases between the germline ends. Germline loops: CDR1 NNHNN, CDR2 SYGAGS (reference sequence). The CDR3 runs 14 residues. Partial CDR3 DNA: TGTGCCAGCGGTGATCAGACAGACACCGGG. Protein: CASGDQTDTG. The full CDR3 sequence reads CASGDQTDTGQLYF.

Regarding this clone: Genes here carry mouse names. The CDR3 is cut off 4 residues early in the read; its end comes from the germline J gene. V is TRBV13-1 and J is TRBJ1-1; D is unresolved. CDR3 length: 15 amino acids. Germline CDR1 is NSHNY and CDR2 is SYGAGN. The V end was cut by 3 bases, the J end by 0 bases, with 12 bases between. CDR3 bases read: TGTGCCAGCAGTGGACAACAAAATGCAAACACA. Protein product: CASSGQQNANT. The entire CDR3 is CASSGQQNANTEVFF.

For this clone: Here the gene names and germline are mouse. Read data end 4 residues before the CDR3 end; the end is taken from the germline J gene. The sample holds other DNA sequences that translate to the same CDR3. This chain joins TRBV1 and TRBJ2-4; the match to TRBD1 covers 8 bases. The CDR3 totals 15 residues. Germline V CDR1 and CDR2: NSQYPW, LRSPGD (reference sequence). With 4 bases clipped from V and 1 base from J, the junction kept 4 bases outside the gene matches. This CDR3 is CTCSGDRGGQNTLYF. The sequenced CDR3 bases are TGCACCTGCAGTGGAGACAGGGGTGGTCAAAAC.

This clone was detected a few times. The germline and genes are mouse ones. The read falls 4 residues short of the CDR3 end, and the missing part is taken from the germline J gene. Other DNA sequences from this sample encode an identical CDR3 as well. The chain couples TRBV5 to TRBJ2-7; D gene unclear. Trimming pared 4 bases from V and 0 bases from J, leaving 7 bases between. This CDR3 comprises 13 residues. The germline gives CDR1 LGHNA, CDR2 YNLKQL (reference sequence). The sequenced CDR3 bases are TGTGCCAGCAGCCGAGACAACTCCTAT. The encoded protein is CASSRDNSY. The whole CDR3 sequence is CASSRDNSYEQYF.

This clone came up a few times. Gene names refer to mouse genes. The sequenced fragment ends 4 residues before the CDR3 boundary, so the rest is inferred from the germline J gene. V usage is TRBV5 and J usage is TRBJ1-1; D gene unclear. V lost 0 bases, J lost 3 bases, and 8 bases lay in between. The CDR3 sequence is 14 residues long. Germline lookup yields CDR1 LGHNA and CDR2 YNLKQL (reference sequence). The CDR3 loop is CASSQDRIDTEVFF. The sequenced CDR3 bases are TGTGCCAGCAGCCAAGACAGGATTGACACA.

In its sample, this clone was seen a few times. The genes and germline here are from mouse. Read data end 4 residues before the CDR3 end; the end is taken from the germline J gene. V is TRBV31 and J is TRBJ2-3; D is perhaps TRBD1 (5 bases). This CDR3 is 14 amino acids long. The V end was cut by 4 bases, the J end by 0 bases, with 11 bases between. Germline V gives CDR1 GKSSPN, CDR2 SITVG. The CDR3 protein is CAWIGETSAETLYF. Partial CDR3 DNA: TGTGCCTGGATAGGGGAAACTAGTGCAGAA.

In this sample, this clone turned up a few times. Any gene name here is a mouse gene name. The CDR3 goes on 4 residues after the read ends, and that part is filled in from the germline J gene. The chain couples TRBV5 to TRBJ2-2; D call uncertain. The CDR3 extends over 12 amino acids. V was cut by 3 bases and J by 4 bases, with 3 bases left in between. Germline V gene lookup returns CDR1 LGHNA and CDR2 YNLKQL (reference sequence). The chain's CDR3 is CASSHPTGQLYF. The part of the CDR3 DNA that was read is TGTGCCAGCAGCCATCCCACCGGG.

This clone has just a few counts. Each gene name is a mouse one. The CDR3 extends 4 residues past the end of the read, so its final part is completed from the germline J gene. This rearrangement joins TRBV5 to TRBJ2-1, with 7 bases identical to TRBD2. Germline values: CDR1 LGHNA, CDR2 YNLKQL (reference sequence). The V segment lost 4 bases and the J segment 3 bases; nucleotides outside the gene matches: 6. This CDR3 spans 15 amino acids. The covered CDR3 bases are TGTGCCAGCAGCCCCCCTCGGGGGGGCTATGCT. This codes for CASSPPRGGYA. The whole CDR3 is CASSPPRGGYAEQFF.

On this clone itself: Any gene name here is a mouse gene name. The read ends 4 residues early relative to the CDR3; the germline J gene fills the gap. The rearrangement uses TRBV13-2 and TRBJ2-5, with TRBD2 matching over 9 bases. Germline CDR1 and CDR2: NNHNN and SYGAGS (reference sequence). The CDR3 runs to 13 residues. The CDR3 sequence: CASARTGEDTQYF. The CDR3 bases that were read are TGTGCCAGCGCCCGGACTGGGGAAGAC.

This clone was detected only a few times. Mouse gene names and germline throughout. The sequenced fragment ends 4 residues before the CDR3 boundary, so the rest is inferred from the germline J gene. The rearrangement joins TRBV1 to TRBJ2-3; D is possibly TRBD1 or TRBD2 (5 bases each). The CDR3 has 16 residues. From germline, CDR1 is NSQYPW and CDR2 LRSPGD (reference sequence). V was shortened by 1 base and J by 0 bases, with 11 bases between the two germline ends. Partial CDR3 DNA: TGCACCTGCAGTGCAGGGGGCGAGTCTAGTGCAGAA. Its protein is CTCSAGGESSAE. The whole CDR3 region reads CTCSAGGESSAETLYF.

About this clone itself: Gene names refer to mouse genes. The CDR3 bases that were read are TGTGCCTCCCGGGGGGCGTACTATGCT. As protein: CASRGAYYA. The full CDR3 sequence reads CASRGAYYAEQFF. V gene TRBV31 combines with J gene TRBJ2-1; the D gene is possibly TRBD2 (7 bases). The DNA ends 4 residues before the CDR3 does, and the rest of the CDR3 is filled in from the germline J gene. This CDR3 region has 13 residues. Trimming shortened V by 7 bases and J by 2 bases, and 12 bases separated the two germline ends. In germline, CDR1 is GKSSPN, CDR2 SITVG.

This clone has only a few counts. Gene names are mouse gene names. The observed sequence ends 4 residues before the CDR3 terminus, with the missing tail filled in from the germline J gene. The chain uses TRBV13-1 and TRBJ2-5; TRBD2 matches 9 bases. This CDR3 contains 14 residues. Losses at the gene ends were 7 bases for V and 2 bases for J; bases not matched to a gene: 5. CDR1 and CDR2 (germline): NSHNY, SYGAGN. CDR3 bases read: TGTGCCAGCCGAAAACTGGGGGGCCAAGAC. This gives the protein CASRKLGGQD. From start to end, the CDR3 is CASRKLGGQDTQYF.

Notes on this clone: Genes here carry mouse names. The DNA ends 4 residues before the CDR3 does, and the rest of the CDR3 is filled in from the germline J gene. At the DNA level, this CDR3 is encoded by other sequences in the same sample as well. The chain recombines TRBV3 with TRBJ2-5; 9 bases are a match to TRBD2. The V and J ends lost 1 base and 1 base, in that order; junction bases with no gene match: 3. The CDR3 has 16 amino acids. CDR1 is SNHLY, CDR2 FYNGKV, per germline (reference sequence). The CDR3 spells CASSLEPGGDQDTQYF. The part of the CDR3 DNA that was read is TGTGCCAGCAGCTTAGAACCTGGGGGGGACCAAGAC.

This clone was seen a handful of times. Gene names are mouse gene names. The CDR3 extends 4 residues past the end of the read, so its final part is completed from the germline J gene. The J gene is TRBJ2-1, the V gene TRBV1; TRBD1 matches at 8 bases. CDR1 and CDR2 (germline): NSQYPW, LRSPGD (reference sequence). The CDR3 length is 15 residues. Losses at the gene ends were 0 bases for V and 6 bases for J; bases not matched to a gene: 4. The CDR3 protein is CTCSADQTGGAEQFF. The CDR3 DNA, read in part, is TGCACCTGCAGTGCAGATCAAACAGGGGGTGCT.